The present T cell receptor beta chain was sequenced within a study of blood T cell repertoires in COVID-19 (TCRdb year 2020). About the study as a whole: Samples covering the acute and convalescent phases of COVID-19 were provided by collaborators in the United States, Italy and Spain. The prospective study material was composed of cDNA or gDNA derived from T cells, B-cell-depleted T cells, or PBMCs. Deeply sampled blood TCRbeta repertoires from subjects exposed to, actively infected with, or recovered from COVID-19 were included in the dataset. The repertoires were released in a freely available public database intended as a resource for research on the immune response to SARS-CoV-2. The samples were drawn from two sources: the first 160 participants of the ongoing ImmuneRACE study, and 950 to 1,500 subjects contributed by 6 global collaborators. Sample metadata almost always included a de-identified subject ID, COVID-19 status, age in years and sex. Where HLA class I and class II types were available, the types were taken from metadata supplied by the sample provider, not from assay-based typing.

Summary of the overall study and its limitations: The amount of clinical and demographic metadata varied by source and participant and was provided uncurated.

Collaborating institutions collected whole blood in K2EDTA tubes following their own protocols. Collaborator samples were shipped for TCRbeta analysis as frozen whole blood, isolated PBMCs, or DNA extracted from either sample type. Its CDR3 holds 16 amino acids, cysteine through phenylalanine. The kept DNA is CDR3 alone, 48 bases in frame from the first base. Reading the germline V gene gives CDR1 KGHSH and CDR2 LQKENI. Clipping removes 3 bases from V and 7 bases from J, with 12 as the unmatched junction base count. A remark on this clone: The target of this receptor is not known. No quality values exist for individual bases; no much larger clone is one base distant.

TCRbeta CDR3 regions were amplified from genomic DNA using the immunoSEQ Assay, a bias-controlled multiplex PCR. In the original analysis: The number of nucleated cells in each sample was estimated from the amplification of reference gene primers within the assay. Sequence reads were collapsed and filtered to measure the absolute abundance of every unique TCRbeta CDR3 rearrangement. For each sample, productive Simpson clonality was calculated as the square root of Simpson's diversity index across productive rearrangements. This is the immuneACCESS table as TCRdb keeps it, with only in-frame sequences that have V and J called. A part of the clones is gone; compared with another copy, unresolved V genes explain less than half, and the rest is unexplained. That table furnishes V, J and clone size, whereas the DNA furnished D and trimming. The sample yields about 120,000 clones; less than 90% were counted once. The ten largest clones take up approximately 10% of the sample.

The rearranged chain carries TRBV18 and TRBJ1-5; 7 of the junction bases match TRBD1. The sequence derives from an elderly man with acute or convalescent COVID-19. Sequenced input: peripheral blood. For the CDR3, the sequence is CASSPYSPGQLQPQHF. The DNA sequence is as follows: TGTGCCAGCTCACCGTATTCCCCGGGACAGTTACAGCCCCAGCATTTT.